This T cell receptor beta chain was captured in a study of CD8+CD57+ T cells in acquired aplastic anemia. TCR beta VDJ combinations and CDR3 sequences were profiled from genomic DNA. TCRdb recomputed calls from the reads with MiXCR, one row per CDR3 protein. This table holds hundreds of thousands of distinct CDR3 sequences, about a third found once. Only patients with CD8+CD57+ cell expansion on flow cytometry were chosen for sequencing. The CDR3 loop spans 16 amino acids. The J segment lost 2 bases and the V segment lost 10 bases, leaving 9 bases of the junction unmatched. In germline, CDR1 is ENHRY, CDR2 SYGVKD.

The V call is TRBV10-3, the J call TRBJ2-3; 13 bases map to TRBD2. The clonotype comes from a human donor with aplastic anemia. The specimen sequenced was sorted CD4+, CD8+, or CD8+CD57+ T cells (not recorded which) from PBMCs. The CDR3: CASRELAGGLTDTQYF. The CDR3, as DNA: TGTGCCAGCAGGGAACTAGCGGGGGGGCTCACAGATACGCAGTATTTT.